Listed below are T cell receptor beta chains from one sample, sequenced in a study of shared clonotypes between healthy human individuals. TCRdb's table, derived via immunoSEQ multiplex PCR, lists solely in-frame clones and lacks some. Among around 2,100,000 clones listed, less than 95% were seen once. The sample taken for sequencing was naive CD8+ T cells sorted from blood. Every receptor here comes from a young man in good health. CDR3s include the opening cysteine and the closing phenylalanine or tryptophan. The order of the fields is clone size, J gene, D gene, V gene, CDR3 DNA, CDR3 protein. D genes are given only for firm matches. Clone size is stated in some rows and not others, as once, few, many or a class when expanded.

>.|TRBJ2-7|.|TRBV11-2
TGTGCCAGCAGCCACACAGGGATGGACTACGAGCAGTACTTC
CASSHTGMDYEQYF
>.|TRBJ1-1|.|TRBV5-4
TGTGCCAGCAGCTTGGGAGGGAGCACTGAAGCTTTCTTT
CASSLGGSTEAFF
>.|TRBJ2-5|.|TRBV27
TGTGCCAGCAGTCCCGGGGCTTACCAAGAGACCCAGTACTTC
CASSPGAYQETQYF
>.|TRBJ2-7|.|TRBV25-1
TGTGCCAGCAGTGAGGGGTACGAGCAGTACTTC
CASSEGYEQYF
>.|TRBJ2-7|.|TRBV6-4
TGTGCCAGCAGGGAAGAGAGGGCCGAGCCCTCCTACGAGCAGTACTTC
CASREERAEPSYEQYF
>once|TRBJ2-7|TRBD1|TRBV6-1
TGTGCCAGCATCAGGACAGGGGGCTCCTACGAGCAGTACTTC
CASIRTGGSYEQYF
>.|TRBJ2-7|TRBD2|TRBV4-1
TGCGCCAGCAGCCCTCTAGCGGGGGCCAGCTCCTACGAGCAGTACTTC
CASSPLAGASSYEQYF
>.|TRBJ2-7|.|TRBV19
TGTGCCAGTAGTATTACAGGGTCCGGCGAGCAGTACTTC
CASSITGSGEQYF
>once|TRBJ1-1|.|TRBV9
TGTGCCAGCAGCGTAGGGGTAGGGGGACTGAACACTGAAGCTTTCTTT
CASSVGVGGLNTEAFF
>once|TRBJ2-7|.|TRBV11-2
TGTGCCAGCAGCTTAGGCCAACTCTACGAGCAGTACTTC
CASSLGQLYEQYF
>.|TRBJ2-7|TRBD2|TRBV7-9
TGTGCCAGCAGTTCCTCCGTTCCAGCGGGAGGGTCCTACGAGCAGTACTTC
CASSSSVPAGGSYEQYF
>.|TRBJ1-6|.|TRBV6-5
TGTGCCAGCAGTGGACTCAGTGATTCACCCCTCCACTTT
CASSGLSDSPLHF
>.|TRBJ2-5|TRBD2|TRBV7-6
TGTGCCAGCAGCTTCGCCCTAGCGGGAGTCAGCAAACGAGAGACCCAGTACTTC
CASSFALAGVSKRETQYF
>few|TRBJ1-1|.|TRBV5-1
TGCGCCAGCAGCTTGTCGGGGACTGAAGCTTTCTTT
CASSLSGTEAFF
>.|TRBJ2-7|TRBD1|TRBV18
TGTGCCAGCTCACCAGCCGGGGGACAGGGGACGTGGGAGCAGTACTTC
CASSPAGGQGTWEQYF
>once|TRBJ2-5|TRBD2|TRBV5-4
TGTGCCAGCAGCTTGGAGGGACTAGCGGGGGAGACCCAGTACTTC
CASSLEGLAGETQYF
>.|TRBJ2-5|TRBD2|TRBV9
TGTGCCAGCAGCGAGGCCCCGGAGCGGGAGGGGGTCCAAGAGACCCAGTACTTC
CASSEAPEREGVQETQYF
>.|TRBJ2-5|.|TRBV28
TGTGCCAGCAGACTTCAGGGGTACGGGGAGACCCAGTACTTC
CASRLQGYGETQYF
>.|TRBJ2-1|TRBD2|TRBV7-6
TGTGCCAGCAGCTTAGATGGCGGGGGGGCGTACAATGAGCAGTTCTTC
CASSLDGGGAYNEQFF
>.|TRBJ2-3|.|TRBV27
TGTGCCAGCAGTTTATCTCGGGGCATGGGGGCCACAGATACGCAGTATTTT
CASSLSRGMGATDTQYF
>.|TRBJ2-1|.|TRBV6-6
TGTGCCAGCAGTCCTAGCAATGAGCAGTTCTTC
CASSPSNEQFF
>.|TRBJ1-5|TRBD1|TRBV5-6
TGTGCCAGCAGCTTTGGGACAGGGTTAGGTCAGCCCCAGCATTTT
CASSFGTGLGQPQHF
>.|TRBJ1-2|.|TRBV19
TGTGCCAGTAGTATAGGTCCCGGGACACTTTATGGCTACACCTTC
CASSIGPGTLYGYTF
>once|TRBJ2-7|TRBD1|TRBV18
TGTGCCAGCTCACCCACAGGGGACTCCTACGAGCAGTACTTC
CASSPTGDSYEQYF
>.|TRBJ2-3|.|TRBV7-6
TGTGCCAGCAGCTTAGCGCCAGGGGGCACAGATACGCAGTATTTT
CASSLAPGGTDTQYF
>.|TRBJ2-7|.|TRBV5-1
TGCGCCAGCAGCTTGGCGGCCCCCTACTACGAGCAGTACTTC
CASSLAAPYYEQYF
>.|TRBJ2-7|.|TRBV29-1
TGCAGCGTTGCCTCTTCCCCCTACGAGCAGTACTTC
CSVASSPYEQYF
>once|TRBJ1-4|.|TRBV7-9
TGTGCCAGCGGGGAGACAGTAGCCAATGAAAAACTGTTTTTT
CASGETVANEKLFF
>.|TRBJ1-1|.|TRBV19
TGTGCCAGCCTCAACCGGGGATTGCACTCTGAAGCTTTCTTT
CASLNRGLHSEAFF
>.|TRBJ1-5|.|TRBV29-1
TGCAGCGTCTCGACAGGTGATAGCAATCAGCCCCAGCATTTT
CSVSTGDSNQPQHF
>.|TRBJ1-6|TRBD1|TRBV5-1
TGCGCCAGCAGCACCCGGACAGGGCCCTATTCACCCCTCCACTTT
CASSTRTGPYSPLHF
>.|TRBJ2-7|TRBD2|TRBV7-9
TGTGCCAGCAGCCTGACTAGCGACGAGCAGTACTTC
CASSLTSDEQYF
>.|TRBJ1-5|.|TRBV9
TGTGCCAGCAGCGTGGAGGGGATCAACAATCAGCCCCAGCATTTT
CASSVEGINNQPQHF
>.|TRBJ2-7|.|TRBV6-6
TGTGCCAGCAGTTACTCGAAGGGGGGGCAGGGAATCGAGCAGTACTTC
CASSYSKGGQGIEQYF
>few|TRBJ1-3|.|TRBV5-1
TGCGCCAGGACCAGGGAATCGGAAGGAAACACCATATATTTT
CARTRESEGNTIYF
>.|TRBJ2-1|.|TRBV30
TGTGCCTGGAACGTATTAGGTCCCGGGGATGAGCAGTTCTTC
CAWNVLGPGDEQFF
>.|TRBJ2-5|.|TRBV11-3
TGTGCCAGCAGCTTAGGTGTTTTGGTGGGGGCGGAGGAGACCCAGTACTTC
CASSLGVLVGAEETQYF
>.|TRBJ2-7|.|TRBV19
TGTGCCAGTAGTTTGGGACTCCACTACGAGCAGTACTTC
CASSLGLHYEQYF
>once|TRBJ2-3|TRBD2|TRBV5-8
TGTGCCACCTATAGCGGGAGAAGCACAGATACGCAGTATTTT
CATYSGRSTDTQYF
>.|TRBJ2-3|TRBD1|TRBV27
TGTGCCAGCTGGGGACAGGCCAAAGATACGCAGTATTTT
CASWGQAKDTQYF
>.|TRBJ2-3|TRBD2|TRBV7-9
TGTGCCAGCAGCCCTTCGACTAGCGGGACAGATACGCAGTATTTT
CASSPSTSGTDTQYF
>.|TRBJ2-7|TRBD1|TRBV5-4
TGTGCCAGCAGCGGGGGGACAGGGCCCTCCTCCTACGAGCAGTACTTC
CASSGGTGPSSYEQYF
>.|TRBJ2-2|.|TRBV5-1
TGCGCCAGCAGCTCCGCCGGGGAGCTGTTTTTT
CASSSAGELFF
>.|TRBJ2-7|TRBD2|TRBV4-2
TGTGCCAGCAGCGAACGGACTAGCGGGGGGCCGACAGCCTACGAGCAGTACTTC
CASSERTSGGPTAYEQYF
>.|TRBJ1-6|.|TRBV19
TGTGCCAGTAGTACTGCAGTCTTTAATTCACCCCTCCACTTT
CASSTAVFNSPLHF
>.|TRBJ1-4|.|TRBV4-1
TGCGCCAGCAGCCCTTTGGGCCGGGATAATGAAAAACTGTTTTTT
CASSPLGRDNEKLFF
>.|TRBJ2-3|TRBD2|TRBV5-1
TGCGCCAGCAGCAGGACTAGCGGGAAGAGCACAGATACGCAGTATTTT
CASSRTSGKSTDTQYF